These T cell receptor beta chains were read from a single sample in a study of blood T cells in healthy people across ages. TCRdb reanalysed the 5' RACE reads using MiXCR and keeps one entry per CDR3 protein. The sample has around 780,000 distinct CDR3 sequences; about 61% are singletons. What was sequenced was blood. Receptor source: a man aged 40-55 years in good health. Both conserved end residues are part of each CDR3. The order of the fields is J gene, D gene, clone size, V gene, CDR3 length, CDR3 DNA, CDR3 protein. A D gene is named only where the DNA matches it firmly. A row's size may be missing; if present it is once, few, many or a size class.

j_call: TRBJ2-7
d_call: -
clone_size: few
v_call: TRBV29-1
cdr3_length: 12
cdr3_nt: TGCAGCGTGTTCGGGAGCCTCTACGAGCAGTACTTC
cdr3_aa: CSVFGSLYEQYF

j_call: TRBJ1-4
d_call: TRBD1
clone_size: -
v_call: TRBV5-5
cdr3_length: 14
cdr3_nt: TGTGCCAGCAGCCTTCTGGACAGGGAGGGAAAACTGTTTTTT
cdr3_aa: CASSLLDREGKLFF

j_call: TRBJ2-7
d_call: -
clone_size: -
v_call: TRBV20-1
cdr3_length: 13
cdr3_nt: TGCAGTGCTAGAGCCCCCAGGGTCTACGAGCAGTACTTC
cdr3_aa: CSARAPRVYEQYF

j_call: TRBJ2-3
d_call: -
clone_size: -
v_call: TRBV14
cdr3_length: 17
cdr3_nt: TGTGCCAGCAGCCAAGATCCGGCGCGGGGACACACAGATACGCAGTATTTT
cdr3_aa: CASSQDPARGHTDTQYF

j_call: TRBJ1-2
d_call: -
clone_size: once
v_call: TRBV18
cdr3_length: 14
cdr3_nt: TGTGCCAGCTCACCACCGTCCACACCCAGTGGCTACACCTTC
cdr3_aa: CASSPPSTPSGYTF

j_call: TRBJ2-7
d_call: TRBD1
clone_size: -
v_call: TRBV18
cdr3_length: 14
cdr3_nt: TGTGCCAGCTCACCAAGGGGACAGGCGGACGAGCAGTACTTC
cdr3_aa: CASSPRGQADEQYF

j_call: TRBJ2-5
d_call: -
clone_size: many
v_call: TRBV6-4
cdr3_length: 15
cdr3_nt: TGTGCCAGCCCCGTAAAGTGCAGGGGAGAAGAGACCCAGTACTTC
cdr3_aa: CASPVKCRGEETQYF

j_call: TRBJ2-7
d_call: -
clone_size: -
v_call: TRBV2
cdr3_length: 12
cdr3_nt: TGTGCCAGCAGTGCGCGCCCCTGCGAGCAGTACTTC
cdr3_aa: CASSARPCEQYF

j_call: TRBJ2-5
d_call: -
clone_size: few
v_call: TRBV12-3/TRBV12-4
cdr3_length: 12
cdr3_nt: TGTGCCAGCAGCCCTCTCAAAGAGACCCAGTACTTC
cdr3_aa: CASSPLKETQYF

j_call: TRBJ1-5
d_call: -
clone_size: -
v_call: TRBV6-5
cdr3_length: 15
cdr3_nt: TGTGCCAGCCGACAACAGGGAGTTGGCAATCAGCCCCAGCATTTT
cdr3_aa: CASRQQGVGNQPQHF

j_call: TRBJ1-5
d_call: -
clone_size: -
v_call: TRBV7-9
cdr3_length: 14
cdr3_nt: TGTGCCAGCAGCCCGGACACGGAGAATCAGCCCCAGCATTTT
cdr3_aa: CASSPDTENQPQHF

j_call: TRBJ1-6
d_call: TRBD1
clone_size: -
v_call: TRBV5-6
cdr3_length: 15
cdr3_nt: TGTGCCAGCAGCACCCAGGGACAGGAGGGCTCACCCCTCCACTTT
cdr3_aa: CASSTQGQEGSPLHF

j_call: TRBJ2-3
d_call: -
clone_size: -
v_call: TRBV24-1
cdr3_length: 11
cdr3_nt: TGTGCCACCAGTGATTTGTATACGCAGTATTTT
cdr3_aa: CATSDLYTQYF

j_call: TRBJ2-1
d_call: -
clone_size: -
v_call: TRBV28
cdr3_length: 19
cdr3_nt: TGTGCCAGCAGCTCTCCCATTTTGGGTACAGCAAGCTCCTACAATGAGCAGTTCTTC
cdr3_aa: CASSSPILGTASSYNEQFF

j_call: TRBJ2-3
d_call: -
clone_size: few
v_call: TRBV11-1
cdr3_length: 15
cdr3_nt: TGTGCCAGCAGCCCTGGACTGACTAGCACAGATACGCAGTATTTT
cdr3_aa: CASSPGLTSTDTQYF

j_call: TRBJ2-6
d_call: -
clone_size: -
v_call: TRBV15
cdr3_length: 12
cdr3_nt: TGTGCCACCAGGGATCTGGCCAACGTCCTGACTTTC
cdr3_aa: CATRDLANVLTF

j_call: TRBJ2-7
d_call: -
clone_size: -
v_call: TRBV28
cdr3_length: 14
cdr3_nt: TGTGCCAGCAGTGCACAGGGTTGGACCTACGAGCAGTACTTC
cdr3_aa: CASSAQGWTYEQYF

j_call: TRBJ2-5
d_call: -
clone_size: -
v_call: TRBV3-1
cdr3_length: 19
cdr3_nt: TGTGCCAGCAGCCAAGATGGGCCTATCCGGGACAAAGAACAAGAGACCCAGTACTTC
cdr3_aa: CASSQDGPIRDKEQETQYF

j_call: TRBJ2-4
d_call: -
clone_size: -
v_call: TRBV3-1
cdr3_length: 15
cdr3_nt: TGTGCCAGCAGCCCCTCCCGTCTAGCCAAAAACATTCAGTACTTC
cdr3_aa: CASSPSRLAKNIQYF

j_call: TRBJ2-3
d_call: TRBD2
clone_size: few
v_call: TRBV4-2
cdr3_length: 14
cdr3_nt: TGTGCCAGCAGCAGTAGCGGGCCTGCAGATACGCAGTATTTT
cdr3_aa: CASSSSGPADTQYF

j_call: TRBJ2-7
d_call: -
clone_size: -
v_call: TRBV5-5
cdr3_length: 14
cdr3_nt: TGTGCCAGCAGGGGCGGAGGAAGCTCCTACGAGCAGTACTTC
cdr3_aa: CASRGGGSSYEQYF

j_call: TRBJ2-1
d_call: TRBD2
clone_size: -
v_call: TRBV28
cdr3_length: 18
cdr3_nt: TGTGCCAGAAGGGAGCAGTGTGAGCGGGAGGGCTTAGGGAATGAGCAGTTCTTC
cdr3_aa: CARREQCEREGLGNEQFF

j_call: TRBJ2-5
d_call: TRBD2
clone_size: -
v_call: TRBV4-1
cdr3_length: 15
cdr3_nt: TGCGCCAGCGGACTAGGCGGGGGGCTCCAAGAGACCCAGTACTTC
cdr3_aa: CASGLGGGLQETQYF

j_call: TRBJ2-7
d_call: -
clone_size: few
v_call: TRBV6-6
cdr3_length: 14
cdr3_nt: TGTGCCAGCAGTTATCTCGTGGGCTCCTACGAGCAGTACTTC
cdr3_aa: CASSYLVGSYEQYF

j_call: TRBJ2-7
d_call: -
clone_size: few
v_call: TRBV29-1
cdr3_length: 11
cdr3_nt: TGCAGCGTTGAAGGCAGGTACGAGCAGTACTTC
cdr3_aa: CSVEGRYEQYF

j_call: TRBJ1-2
d_call: -
clone_size: few
v_call: TRBV10-3
cdr3_length: 11
cdr3_nt: TGTGCCATCAGGGAGAGCCATGGCTACACCTTC
cdr3_aa: CAIRESHGYTF

j_call: TRBJ2-3
d_call: -
clone_size: few
v_call: TRBV20-1
cdr3_length: 16
cdr3_nt: TGCAGTGCTAGCGGACTCACCCGAAGACGCACAGATACGCAGTATTTT
cdr3_aa: CSASGLTRRRTDTQYF

j_call: TRBJ2-3
d_call: TRBD2
clone_size: -
v_call: TRBV5-1
cdr3_length: 16
cdr3_nt: TGCGCCAGCAGCGCCAAGACTAGCGGGGGCACAGATACGCAGTATTTT
cdr3_aa: CASSAKTSGGTDTQYF

j_call: TRBJ2-5
d_call: -
clone_size: -
v_call: TRBV29-1
cdr3_length: 12
cdr3_nt: TGCAGCGTTGAGCACCGCCAAGAGACCCAGTACTTC
cdr3_aa: CSVEHRQETQYF

j_call: TRBJ2-1
d_call: -
clone_size: -
v_call: TRBV11-2
cdr3_length: 15
cdr3_nt: TGTGCCAGCAGCTTAGATTGGCGGGCGGGGAATGAGCAGTTCTTC
cdr3_aa: CASSLDWRAGNEQFF

j_call: TRBJ2-5
d_call: -
clone_size: few
v_call: TRBV29-1
cdr3_length: 17
cdr3_nt: TGCAGCGTTGAAGCTATCTTACCCGGGTCCAGGGGAGAGACCCAGTACTTC
cdr3_aa: CSVEAILPGSRGETQYF

j_call: TRBJ2-1
d_call: TRBD1
clone_size: -
v_call: TRBV11-3
cdr3_length: 16
cdr3_nt: TGTGCCAGCAGCTTAACATCGGCAGGGGGCCAGAATGAGCAGTTCTTC
cdr3_aa: CASSLTSAGGQNEQFF

j_call: TRBJ2-7
d_call: -
clone_size: -
v_call: TRBV27
cdr3_length: 13
cdr3_nt: TGTGCCAGCAGCCCCCCCGACTACAATGAGCAGTACTTC
cdr3_aa: CASSPPDYNEQYF

j_call: TRBJ1-1
d_call: -
clone_size: -
v_call: TRBV5-1
cdr3_length: 16
cdr3_nt: TGCGCCAGCAGCTTGGTTTGGGGGCGGGGGAACACTGAAGCTTTCTTT
cdr3_aa: CASSLVWGRGNTEAFF

j_call: TRBJ2-4
d_call: -
clone_size: -
v_call: TRBV5-1
cdr3_length: 15
cdr3_nt: TGCGCCAGCAGCTTGGCTACGGGGAACAAAAACATTCAGTACTTC
cdr3_aa: CASSLATGNKNIQYF

j_call: TRBJ2-1
d_call: TRBD2
clone_size: -
v_call: TRBV12-3/TRBV12-4
cdr3_length: 15
cdr3_nt: TGTGCCAGCAATCCAGCGGGAGTGGGCTTCAATGAGCAGTTCTTC
cdr3_aa: CASNPAGVGFNEQFF

j_call: TRBJ2-1
d_call: -
clone_size: -
v_call: TRBV28
cdr3_length: 15
cdr3_nt: TGTGCCAGTAAAGAGCGGGTTCACTCCTACAATGAGCAGTTCTTC
cdr3_aa: CASKERVHSYNEQFF

j_call: TRBJ2-3
d_call: -
clone_size: -
v_call: TRBV12-3/TRBV12-4
cdr3_length: 14
cdr3_nt: TGTGCCAGCGATACCCTGGGTAGCACAGATACGCAGTATTTT
cdr3_aa: CASDTLGSTDTQYF

j_call: TRBJ1-1
d_call: -
clone_size: -
v_call: TRBV2
cdr3_length: 12
cdr3_nt: TGTGCCAGCAGTGAGTCCCAGAATTGGGCTTTCTTT
cdr3_aa: CASSESQNWAFF

j_call: TRBJ2-1
d_call: -
clone_size: -
v_call: TRBV20-1
cdr3_length: 12
cdr3_nt: TGCAGTGCTAGTTTCGACTCGGCTAGCGAGTTCTTC
cdr3_aa: CSASFDSASEFF

j_call: TRBJ1-2
d_call: -
clone_size: few
v_call: TRBV25-1
cdr3_length: 12
cdr3_nt: TGTGCCAGCAGTGGACATAACTATGGCTACACCTTC
cdr3_aa: CASSGHNYGYTF

j_call: TRBJ2-1
d_call: -
clone_size: -
v_call: TRBV6-2/TRBV6-3
cdr3_length: 15
cdr3_nt: TGTGCCAGCAGTTATTTAGCACTAGCTGGAAATGAGCAGTTCTTC
cdr3_aa: CASSYLALAGNEQFF

j_call: TRBJ1-1
d_call: -
clone_size: few
v_call: TRBV4-3
cdr3_length: 17
cdr3_nt: TGCGCCAGCAGCCAAGGCTTGATATGGGGCCAGAACACTGAAGCTTTCTTT
cdr3_aa: CASSQGLIWGQNTEAFF

j_call: TRBJ2-1
d_call: TRBD1
clone_size: -
v_call: TRBV6-5
cdr3_length: 15
cdr3_nt: TGTGCCAGCAGTTTAACCGGGACAGGGGGGTCGGAGCAGTTCTTC
cdr3_aa: CASSLTGTGGSEQFF

j_call: TRBJ2-5
d_call: TRBD1
clone_size: -
v_call: TRBV18
cdr3_length: 15
cdr3_nt: TGTGCCAGCTCACCGCGGGACAGGGTGGAAGAGACCCAGTACTTC
cdr3_aa: CASSPRDRVEETQYF

j_call: TRBJ2-1
d_call: TRBD1
clone_size: -
v_call: TRBV28
cdr3_length: 15
cdr3_nt: TGTGCCAGCAACCCAGACAGGGAAGTTGATAATGAGCAGTTCTTC
cdr3_aa: CASNPDREVDNEQFF

j_call: TRBJ1-2
d_call: -
clone_size: -
v_call: TRBV20-1
cdr3_length: 14
cdr3_nt: TGCAGTGCCTCACATTGGGGGGAGCAAGGGGGCTACACCTTC
cdr3_aa: CSASHWGEQGGYTF

j_call: TRBJ2-7
d_call: TRBD2
clone_size: -
v_call: TRBV27
cdr3_length: 12
cdr3_nt: TGTGCCAGCAGTTTACGGGGGGGCGAGCAGTACTTC
cdr3_aa: CASSLRGGEQYF

j_call: TRBJ1-2
d_call: -
clone_size: -
v_call: TRBV11-2
cdr3_length: 15
cdr3_nt: TGTGCCAGCAGCTCCAGTCGGACAACTAACTATGGCTACACCTTC
cdr3_aa: CASSSSRTTNYGYTF

j_call: TRBJ2-5
d_call: -
clone_size: -
v_call: TRBV29-1
cdr3_length: 12
cdr3_nt: TGCAGCGGGCGTGGAGGCGGAGAGACCCAGTACTTC
cdr3_aa: CSGRGGGETQYF